The 23 T cell receptor beta chains below were found in one sample sequenced in a study of blood T cell repertoires in COVID-19. Libraries were prepared by immunoSEQ multiplex PCR; TCRdb keeps only in-frame clonotypes and omits some of them. The sample holds roughly 60,000 clones, roughly 77% seen once. The sample was peripheral blood. The receptor source for this set is a man older than 75 with acute or convalescent COVID-19.

The rearrangement links TRBV6-5 to TRBJ1-5; TRBD1 is a possible D gene (6 bases). The CDR3 consists of 14 residues. The V gene's germline CDR1 is MNHEY and CDR2 SVGAGI. V lost 7 bases, J lost 3 bases, and 13 bases lay in between. CDR3 sequence reads: CASTSRGSNQPQHF. Here the CDR3 DNA reads TGTGCCAGCACCTCGAGGGGGTCCAATCAGCCCCAGCATTTT.

The rearrangement links TRBV13 to TRBJ1-1; perhaps TRBD1 as D (5 bases). CDR1 and CDR2 (germline): PRHDT, FYEKMQ (reference sequence). V was pared by 4 bases and J by 4 bases, with 16 bases between. The CDR3 spans 15 residues. The CDR3 DNA sequence: TGTGCCAGCAGCTCTCAACTTAGGGGAGGCACTGAAGCTTTCTTT. Protein sequence: CASSSQLRGGTEAFF.

The gene calls are TRBV6-5 and TRBJ1-2; D might be TRBD1 (5 bases). Germline lookup yields CDR1 MNHEY and CDR2 SVGAGI. The V and J ends lost 6 bases and 4 bases respectively, with 15 bases between them. CDR3 length: 14 residues. The CDR3: CASSTTDTGYGYTF. CDR3 in DNA: TGTGCCAGCAGCACGACGGACACCGGCTATGGCTACACCTTC.

CDR3 coding DNA: TGTGCCAGTAGTATCTCGGTAAATAGCAATCAGCCCCAGCATTTT. The encoded protein is CASSISVNSNQPQHF. The chain uses TRBV19 and TRBJ1-5; D unresolved. The germline V and J ends were trimmed by 3 bases and 0 bases, with 9 bases remaining between them. Looked up from germline, CDR1 is LNHDA and CDR2 is SQIVND (reference sequence). This CDR3 is built from 15 residues.

This clone was observed a handful of times. The rearrangement links TRBV2 to TRBJ2-1; D gene unclear. The CDR3 length is 13 residues. V was trimmed by 9 bases and J by 6 bases, leaving 15 bases between them. Germline V CDR1 and CDR2: SNHLY, FYNNEI. The CDR3 DNA follows: TGTGCCAGGGAGCTTGGATGGAGCAATGAGCAGTTCTTC. Translating it yields CARELGWSNEQFF.

The chain joins TRBV5-1 to TRBJ2-1; TRBD2 agrees at 8 bases. The CDR3 sequence is 19 residues long. Germline CDR1 and CDR2: SGHRS and YFSETQ. V trimming: 1 base; J trimming: 0 bases; junction bases outside the gene matches: 12. The CDR3 DNA reads as TGCGCCAGCAGCTTGCAACGCGGGGGGACATTTAGCTCCTACAATGAGCAGTTCTTC. Translated, it gives CASSLQRGGTFSSYNEQFF.

The CDR3 bases are TGTGCCAGCAGTGAGTCAGGAGGGGGCGCCTATGGCTACACCTTC. Translating gives CASSESGGGAYGYTF. The chain is built from TRBV6-1 and TRBJ1-2, with 7 positions matching TRBD1. The germline CDR1 and CDR2 sequences are MNHNS and SASEGT. The CDR3 loop spans 15 amino acids. The J segment lost 4 bases and the V segment lost 3 bases, leaving 8 bases of the junction unmatched.

This sequence joins TRBV6-5 and TRBJ1-4; no reliable D call. The V gene lost 6 bases and the J gene lost 8 bases, with 16 bases spanning the gap. Germline CDR1 is MNHEY and CDR2 is SVGAGI. CDR3 length: 14 amino acids. CDR3 loop: CASRRREGREKLFF. The CDR3 DNA sequence: TGTGCCAGCAGGAGGAGGGAAGGTCGGGAAAAACTGTTTTTT.

The V gene is TRBV6-1, the J gene TRBJ1-2, with unresolved D. Trimming stripped 2 bases from V and 4 bases from J, with 11 bases between. The CDR3 runs 14 residues. The germline V gene encodes CDR1 MNHNS and CDR2 SASEGT. In nucleotides, the CDR3 is TGTGCCAGCAGTGAATCCGCGGGCCTCTATGGCTACACCTTC. Translating gives CASSESAGLYGYTF.

The chain combines TRBV18 with TRBJ1-6, with D possibly matching TRBD1 (5 bases). CDR1 and CDR2 from the germline V gene are KGHSH and LQKENI. Trimming removed 2 bases from V and 9 bases from J, with 8 bases in between. The CDR3 runs to 13 residues. CDR3 nucleotides: TGTGCCAGCTCACCAGGGGGGGGTTCACCCCTCCACTTT. Its protein product is CASSPGGGSPLHF.

V is TRBV6-5 and J is TRBJ2-2; D is uncertain. Trimming stripped 6 bases from V and 1 base from J, with 9 bases between. The CDR3 loop spans 14 amino acids. Per the germline V gene, CDR1 is MNHEY and CDR2 is SVGAGI. CDR3 DNA sequence: TGTGCCAGCAGCAGAGACTGGAACACCGGGGAGCTGTTTTTT. Protein: CASSRDWNTGELFF.

The sample holds a few counts of this clone. The chain uses TRBV14 and TRBJ1-1, with D uncertain. Trimming pared 3 bases from V and 3 bases from J, leaving 8 bases between. The CDR3 runs 13 residues. Germline V CDR1 and CDR2: SGHDN, FVKESK. The CDR3 nucleotides read TGTGCCAGCAGCCAGGCAGGTTACACTGAAGCTTTCTTT. Encoded protein: CASSQAGYTEAFF.

V usage is TRBV29-1 and J usage is TRBJ1-1; 9 bases are a match to TRBD1. Germline loops: CDR1 SQVTM, CDR2 ANQGSEA. The V segment lost 6 bases and the J segment 4 bases; nucleotides outside the gene matches: 6. The CDR3 consists of 13 residues. CDR3 residues: CSVGTGRLTEAFF. The CDR3, as DNA: TGCAGCGTCGGGACAGGGCGACTCACTGAAGCTTTCTTT.

The V gene is TRBV19, the J gene TRBJ1-6; 8 bases line up with TRBD1. CDR1 and CDR2 from the germline V gene are LNHDA and SQIVND (reference sequence). The CDR3 totals 17 residues. J gave up 5 bases and V 10 bases, and 16 bases lay outside the gene matches. CDR3 in amino acids: CAKTHHRGTANNSPLHF. The CDR3 DNA is TGTGCCAAGACCCACCACAGGGGGACGGCCAATAATTCACCCCTCCACTTT.

The V call is TRBV4-2, the J call TRBJ2-5; 13 bases fit TRBD2. The CDR3 consists of 17 residues. The germline V gene has CDR1 LGHNA and CDR2 YNFKEQ. V lost 4 bases, J lost 5 bases, and 10 bases stayed unmatched. CDR3 DNA: TGTGCCAGCAGCCGTGAAACTAGCGGGGGGGATCTTGAGACCCAGTACTTC. This gives the protein CASSRETSGGDLETQYF.

The chain employs TRBV4-1 and TRBJ1-1; D ambiguous. Germline V lookup: CDR1 MGHRA, CDR2 YSYEKL. CDR3 length: 14 amino acids. With 0 bases removed from V and 2 bases from J, the gap between germline ends came to 7 bases. DNA of the CDR3: TGCGCCAGCAGCCAAGATCCGGGAAACACTGAAGCTTTCTTT. Translation gives CASSQDPGNTEAFF.

The V gene is TRBV21-1, the J gene TRBJ1-2. TRBV21-1 is termed a pseudogene. This CDR3 has 14 residues. The CDR3 sequence is CASSKAEESYGYTF. DNA of the CDR3: TGTGCCAGCAGCAAAGCTGAGGAAAGCTATGGCTACACCTTC.

J is TRBJ1-2 and V is TRBV3-1 (or the pseudogene TRBV3-2), with a tentative D call TRBD1 (5 bases). This CDR3 has 14 residues. Germline V gene lookup returns CDR1 LGHDT and CDR2 YNNKEL (reference sequence). Trimming stripped 1 base from V and 3 bases from J, with 9 bases between. CDR3 DNA sequence: TGTGCCAGCAGCCAAGGGGGCAAATACTATGGCTACACCTTC. Translating gives CASSQGGKYYGYTF.

This chain connects TRBV5-8 to TRBJ1-2, with 8 positions matching TRBD1. CDR1 and CDR2 (germline): SGHTS, YDEGEE. This CDR3 contains 16 residues. With 5 bases clipped from V and 3 bases from J, the junction kept 12 bases outside the gene matches. The CDR3 DNA follows: TGTGCCAGCAGGGAGTTCGCAGGGGGCTATCACTATGGCTACACCTTC. It is translated as CASREFAGGYHYGYTF.

V gene TRBV4-2 combines with J gene TRBJ1-1; 9 bases match TRBD1. This CDR3 spans 15 amino acids. The junction had 9 bases not matched to a gene; V was cut back by 0 bases and J by 10 bases. Germline loops: CDR1 LGHNA, CDR2 YNFKEQ. CDR3: CASSQDAGTGHRAFF. The CDR3 nucleotides are TGTGCCAGCAGCCAAGATGCCGGGACAGGGCATCGAGCTTTCTTT.

This clone has just a few counts. The chain combines TRBV10-3 with TRBJ1-1; D is possibly TRBD1 (6 bases). V was trimmed by 2 bases and J by 5 bases, leaving 15 bases between them. Per the germline V gene, CDR1 is ENHRY and CDR2 is SYGVKD. CDR3 length: 15 residues. CDR3 sequence: CAISEEGGAETEAFF. As DNA, the CDR3 is TGTGCCATCAGTGAGGAGGGGGGGGCCGAAACTGAAGCTTTCTTT.

The chain couples TRBV7-8 to TRBJ2-1; D remains unclear. Germline loops: CDR1 SGHVS, CDR2 FQNEAQ. The CDR3 spans 14 residues. V was cut by 2 bases and J by 8 bases, with 13 bases left in between. In DNA, the CDR3 is TGTGCCAGCAGCTTATCACGGTCTTCCCATGAGCAGTTCTTC. Translated, it gives CASSLSRSSHEQFF.

This sequence joins TRBV5-4 and TRBJ1-2, with 10 bases matching TRBD1. This CDR3 spans 15 amino acids. Trimming cost V 1 base and J 4 bases; bases outside gene matches: 4. Germline CDR1 and CDR2: SGHNT and YYREEE (reference sequence). In DNA, the CDR3 is TGTGCCAGCAGCTTGAGGACAGGGGGGGGCTATGGCTACACCTTC. This sequence encodes CASSLRTGGGYGYTF.